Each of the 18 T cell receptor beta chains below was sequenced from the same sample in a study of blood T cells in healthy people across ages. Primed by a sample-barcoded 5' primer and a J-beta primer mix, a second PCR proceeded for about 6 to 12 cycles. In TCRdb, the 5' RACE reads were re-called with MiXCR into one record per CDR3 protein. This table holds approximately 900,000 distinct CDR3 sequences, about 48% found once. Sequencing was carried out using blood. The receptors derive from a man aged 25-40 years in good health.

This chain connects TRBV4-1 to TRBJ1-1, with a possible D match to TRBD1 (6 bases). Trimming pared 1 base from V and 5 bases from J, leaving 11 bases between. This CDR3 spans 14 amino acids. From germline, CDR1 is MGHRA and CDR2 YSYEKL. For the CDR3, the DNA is TGCGCCAGCAGCCAAGTTGTCAGGGGAACTGAAGCTTTCTTT. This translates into CASSQVVRGTEAFF.

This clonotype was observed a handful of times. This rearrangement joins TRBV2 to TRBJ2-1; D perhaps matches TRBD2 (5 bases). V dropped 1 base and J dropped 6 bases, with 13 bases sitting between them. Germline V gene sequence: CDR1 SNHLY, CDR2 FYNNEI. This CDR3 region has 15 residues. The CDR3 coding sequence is TGTGCCAGCAGTGAAGAGAGGGCAGGCCGCAATGAGCAGTTCTTC. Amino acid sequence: CASSEERAGRNEQFF.

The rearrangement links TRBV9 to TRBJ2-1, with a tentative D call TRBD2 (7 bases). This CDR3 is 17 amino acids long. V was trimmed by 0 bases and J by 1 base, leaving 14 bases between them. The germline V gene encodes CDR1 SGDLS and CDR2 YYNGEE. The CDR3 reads CASSVDWAGASYNEQFF. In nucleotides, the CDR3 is TGTGCCAGCAGCGTAGATTGGGCGGGGGCGTCCTACAATGAGCAGTTCTTC.

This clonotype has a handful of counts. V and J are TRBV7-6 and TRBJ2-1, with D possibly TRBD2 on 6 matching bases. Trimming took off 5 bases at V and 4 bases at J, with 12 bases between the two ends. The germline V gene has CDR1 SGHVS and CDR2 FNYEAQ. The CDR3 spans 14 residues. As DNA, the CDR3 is TGTGCCAGCAGCGTCCGACTAGAATACAATGAGCAGTTCTTC. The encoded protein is CASSVRLEYNEQFF.

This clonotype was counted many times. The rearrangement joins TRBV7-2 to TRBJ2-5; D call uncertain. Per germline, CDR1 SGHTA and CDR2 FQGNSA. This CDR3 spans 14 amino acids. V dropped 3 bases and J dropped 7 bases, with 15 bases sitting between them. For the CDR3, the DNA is TGTGCCAGCAGCTTCGACCCGCCCCTTGGGACCCAGTACTTC. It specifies CASSFDPPLGTQYF.

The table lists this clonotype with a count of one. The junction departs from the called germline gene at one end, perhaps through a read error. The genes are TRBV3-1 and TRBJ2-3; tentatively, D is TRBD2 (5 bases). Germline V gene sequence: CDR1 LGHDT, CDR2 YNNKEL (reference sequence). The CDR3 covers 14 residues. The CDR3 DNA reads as TGTGCCAGCAACCAAGAGCGGACCACAGATACGCAGTATTTT. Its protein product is CASNQERTTDTQYF.

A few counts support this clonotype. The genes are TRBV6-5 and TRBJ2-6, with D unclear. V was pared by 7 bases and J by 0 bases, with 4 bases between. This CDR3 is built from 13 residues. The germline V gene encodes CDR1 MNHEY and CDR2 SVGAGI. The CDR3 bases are TGTGCCAGCACCGGCTCTGGGGCCAACGTCCTGACTTTC. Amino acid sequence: CASTGSGANVLTF.

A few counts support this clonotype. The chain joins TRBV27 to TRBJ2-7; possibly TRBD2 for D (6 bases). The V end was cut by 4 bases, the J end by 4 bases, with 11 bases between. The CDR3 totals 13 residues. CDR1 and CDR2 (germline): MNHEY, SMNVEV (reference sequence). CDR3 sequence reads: CASSWSGRYEQYF. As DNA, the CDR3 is TGTGCCAGCAGTTGGTCAGGGAGGTACGAGCAGTACTTC.

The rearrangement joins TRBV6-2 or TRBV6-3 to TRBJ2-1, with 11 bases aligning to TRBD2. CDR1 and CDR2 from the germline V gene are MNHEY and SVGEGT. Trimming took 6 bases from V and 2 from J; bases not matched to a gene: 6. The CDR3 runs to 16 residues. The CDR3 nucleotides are TGTGCCAGCAGCCGCACTAGCGGGAGAACCTACAATGAGCAGTTCTTC. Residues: CASSRTSGRTYNEQFF.

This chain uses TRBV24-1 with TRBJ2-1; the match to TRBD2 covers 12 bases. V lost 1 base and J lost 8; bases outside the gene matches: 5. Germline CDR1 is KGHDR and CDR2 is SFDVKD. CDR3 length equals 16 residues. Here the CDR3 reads CATSDLRLAGGDEQFF. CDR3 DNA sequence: TGTGCCACCAGTGATTTACGTCTAGCGGGGGGGGATGAGCAGTTCTTC.

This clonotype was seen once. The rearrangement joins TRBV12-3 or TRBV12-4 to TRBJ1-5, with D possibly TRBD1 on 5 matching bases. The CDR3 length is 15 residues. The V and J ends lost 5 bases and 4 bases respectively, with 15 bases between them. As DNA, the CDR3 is TGTGCCAGCAGTGCCGCCGGGGCAAGGAATCAGCCCCAGCATTTT. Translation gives CASSAAGARNQPQHF.

The DNA of the CDR3 is TGTGCCGGCAGCCCTCCTGGGAGGTGGCTGGAGACCCAGTACTTC. Its protein is CAGSPPGRWLETQYF. V is TRBV21-1 and J is TRBJ2-5; the DNA was not used to check the table's D call, TRBD2. TRBV21-1 is a pseudogene segment. The CDR3 has 15 residues.

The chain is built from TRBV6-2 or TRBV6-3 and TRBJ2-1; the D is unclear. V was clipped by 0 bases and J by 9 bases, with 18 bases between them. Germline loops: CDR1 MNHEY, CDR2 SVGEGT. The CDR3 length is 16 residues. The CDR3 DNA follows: TGTGCCAGCAGTTACTCGAAGGCAGGCGTTGTGACTGAGCAGTTCTTC. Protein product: CASSYSKAGVVTEQFF.

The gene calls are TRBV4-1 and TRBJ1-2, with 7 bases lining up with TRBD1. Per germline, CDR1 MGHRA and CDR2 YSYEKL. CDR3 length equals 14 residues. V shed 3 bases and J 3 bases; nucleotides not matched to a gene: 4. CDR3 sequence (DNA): TGCGCCAGCAGCCACGGACAGGCTTACTATGGCTACACCTTC. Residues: CASSHGQAYYGYTF.

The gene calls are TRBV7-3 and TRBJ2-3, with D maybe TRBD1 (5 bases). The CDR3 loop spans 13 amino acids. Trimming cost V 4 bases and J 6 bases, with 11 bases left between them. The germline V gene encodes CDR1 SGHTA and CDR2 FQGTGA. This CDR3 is CASSSGLSDTQYF. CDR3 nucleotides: TGTGCCAGCAGCTCAGGGTTATCGGATACGCAGTATTTT.

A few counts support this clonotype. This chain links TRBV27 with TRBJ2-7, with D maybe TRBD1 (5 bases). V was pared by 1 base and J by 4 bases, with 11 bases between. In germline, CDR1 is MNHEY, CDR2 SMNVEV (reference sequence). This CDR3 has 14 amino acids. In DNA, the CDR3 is TGTGCCAGCAGTTTATGGGCAGGGAAATACGAGCAGTACTTC. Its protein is CASSLWAGKYEQYF.

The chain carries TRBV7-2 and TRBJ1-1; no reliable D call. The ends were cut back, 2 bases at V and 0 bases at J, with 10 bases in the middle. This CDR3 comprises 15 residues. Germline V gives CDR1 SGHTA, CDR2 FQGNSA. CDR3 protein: CASSLTTLMNTEAFF. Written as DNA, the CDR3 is TGTGCCAGCAGCTTAACAACGTTAATGAACACTGAAGCTTTCTTT.

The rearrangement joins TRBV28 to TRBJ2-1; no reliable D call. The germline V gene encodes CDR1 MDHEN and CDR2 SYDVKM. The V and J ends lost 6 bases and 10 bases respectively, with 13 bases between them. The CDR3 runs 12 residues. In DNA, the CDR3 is TGTGCCAGCAGCCAGGACGGCTACGAGCAGTTCTTC. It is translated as CASSQDGYEQFF. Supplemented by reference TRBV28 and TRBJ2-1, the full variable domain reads DVKVTQSSRYLVKRTGEKVFLECVQDMDHENMFWYRQDPGLGLRLIYFSYDVKMKEKGDIPEGYSVSREKKERFSLILESASTNQTSMYLCASSQDGYEQFFGPGTRLTVL.